This TCR beta chain was found in a study of radiation and T cells in renal cell carcinoma (dated by TCRdb to about 2020). Turning to the overall study: Samples were obtained from a clinical trial, in which 15 Gy stereotactic body radiation therapy was delivered to primary renal cell carcinomas and nephrectomy was performed 4 weeks later. In total, about 50 samples, comprising around 25 tumors and approximately 27 peripheral blood samples, were subjected to TCR beta sequencing. A total of approximately 4 million unique CDR3 nucleotide sequences, encoding some 2,700,000 unique CDR3 amino acid sequences, were found across all 50 or so samples.

Of note for this clone: It lacks a known antigen. Base qualities are not provided; no much larger clone lies one nucleotide away.

The time point label, read with the paper, signifies: baseline pretreatment blood. The meaning of the sample's treatment or condition label: 15 Gy SBRT to primary tumor, nephrectomy 4 weeks later. To follow tumor-enriched clonotypes, peripheral blood was collected serially from radiation-treated patients at baseline and again at 2 weeks and 4 weeks after SBRT. All patients had renal cell carcinoma with clear cell pathology. Genomic DNA for TCR sequencing was prepared using the QIAamp DNA Blood Mini Kit (Qiagen). Only samples passing all quality control checks were included in the analyses. TCR beta libraries were generated from genomic DNA with the immunoSEQ kit, following the manufacturer's recommendations. For library preparation, a first multiplex PCR was performed with proprietary primers, followed by a second PCR in which unique barcodes were added, and bead cleanups were performed after each round. A positive control reaction and a negative control reaction, both provided in the kit, were run with every batch of samples. The final libraries were assessed on an Agilent 4200 TapeStation D1000 ScreenTape, pooled by volume, and quantified by qPCR. Sequencing was performed on an Illumina NextSeq500 with a MidOutput 150-cycle cartridge, and 156 Read1 and 15 Index1 cycles were run with kit custom primers. The pooled library was loaded at around 1 pM, and roughly 18% PhiX control was spiked in. In the paper's pipeline: The vendor-processed data were analyzed in R, and a clonotype was defined as all T cells that share the same CDR3 nucleotide sequence. For clone abundance analyses, frequencies were normalized to the 10,000 most abundant clones per sample. Before analysis, public T cell clones were removed, and these numbered fewer than five per sample on average. Tumor-enriched and baseline blood-enriched clonotypes were defined by at least a 32-fold difference in abundance between compartments. A beta-binomial differential abundance model was applied to find clonotypes that expanded or contracted between blood time points. Similarity between tumor and blood repertoires was quantified using the Baroni-Urbani and Buser coefficient, and groups were compared with two-tailed Wilcoxon tests in R. The clones in this table, taken by TCRdb from immuneACCESS, are in-frame only. Not every clone is retained; where verified, under half of the shortfall comes from an unresolved V gene, and the cause of the rest is unknown. The DNA gave D and trimming, while V, J and clone size come from that table. In this sample the table shows approximately 110,000 clones, approximately 80% of which occur a single time. The leading ten clones occupy about 3% of the sample.

The paper's findings and limits, for the study overall: An increase in top tumor clonotypes in blood was observed from baseline to 2 weeks post-radiation, followed by contraction by 4 weeks, which was taken to suggest transient expansion of tumor-resident clones. The single-armed trial design could not address effects of radiation dose or scheduling on the TCR repertoire. Blood repertoire dynamics were not followed beyond 4 weeks after treatment. No pretreatment tumor biopsies were available, so the baseline intratumoral presence of clonotypes could not be determined.

Reading the germline V gene gives CDR1 SGHAT and CDR2 FQNNGV. The CDR3 runs 15 amino acids, cysteine and phenylalanine included. The entry retains the CDR3 DNA only, 45 bases that are in frame from base 1. Cut back by 1 base and 0 bases, the V and J ends lie 7 bases apart. The TCR originated in a woman in her sixties or seventies with renal cell carcinoma. This receptor chain uses TRBV11-2 and TRBJ1-3; TRBD1 is perhaps the D gene, given 5 matching bases. Here the sequenced sample was blood, taken from a patient whose treatment included radiotherapy and nephrectomy. The CDR3 in this case is CASSLGGNSGNTIYF. The nucleotide sequence is TGTGCCAGCAGCTTAGGGGGGAACTCTGGAAACACCATATATTTT.